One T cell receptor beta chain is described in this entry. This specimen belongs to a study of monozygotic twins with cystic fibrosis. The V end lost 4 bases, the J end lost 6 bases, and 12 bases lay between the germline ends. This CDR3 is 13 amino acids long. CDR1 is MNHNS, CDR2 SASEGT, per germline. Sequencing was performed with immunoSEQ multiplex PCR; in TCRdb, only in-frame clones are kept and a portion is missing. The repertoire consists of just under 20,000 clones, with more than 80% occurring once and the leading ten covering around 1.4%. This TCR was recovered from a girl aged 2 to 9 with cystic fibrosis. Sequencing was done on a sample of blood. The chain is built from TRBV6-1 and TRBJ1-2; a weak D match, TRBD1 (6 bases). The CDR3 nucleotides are TGTGCCAGCAGTGTTTTACAGGGCGATGGCTACACCTTC. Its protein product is CASSVLQGDGYTF.